This T cell receptor beta chain was obtained from a study of regulatory T cells in long-lasting Graves disease. Findings and limits, study-wide: The study found lower TCR diversity in persistent Graves' patients than in newly diagnosed ones.

HTBI primers from iRepertoire and Arm-PCR of CDR3 regions yielded the TCR beta libraries. TCRdb analysed the multiplex PCR reads with MiXCR anew, one entry per CDR3 protein. Seen here are 200,000 to 250,000 distinct CDR3 sequences, around 21% observed once, and the top ten hold approximately 15%. On this clonotype: The antigen is undetermined.

Specified time point: newly diagnosed GD, antithyroid drugs for less than 3 months. With RNA extracted from PBMCs as input, the TCR library was made. V lost 1 base to trimming and J lost 4 bases; unmatched junction nucleotides: 7. Germline CDR1 and CDR2: KGHSH and LQKENI. The CDR3 spans 16 residues. The receptor was isolated from a female donor with Graves disease. The specimen comprised peripheral blood mononuclear cells (PBMCs), sampled at new diagnosis, from a patient treated with antithyroid drugs. The chain joins TRBV18 to TRBJ2-4, with 7 bases aligning to TRBD1. The CDR3 region is CASSPQGAVEKNIQYF. CDR3 DNA: TGTGCCAGCTCACCACAGGGGGCCGTTGAAAAAAACATTCAGTACTTC.